The next 30 T cell receptor beta chains were all read from a single sample in a study of CD8+CD57+ T cells in acquired aplastic anemia. Flow cytometry had shown expanded CD8+CD57+ cells in the patients chosen for sequencing. Genomic DNA templated the TCR beta VDJ and CDR3 profiling. A single record per CDR3 protein comes from TCRdb applying MiXCR to the reads. Among 160,000 or so distinct CDR3 sequences listed, about 45% were seen once. Sequencing used sorted CD4+, CD8+, or CD8+CD57+ T cells (not recorded which) from PBMCs. Receptors originate from a human donor with aplastic anemia.

This clonotype has a handful of counts. The rearrangement joins TRBV2 to TRBJ1-3, with 7 nucleotides matching TRBD1. Germline V gene data show CDR1 as SNHLY and CDR2 as FYNNEI. The CDR3 is made up of 14 amino acids. V dropped 5 bases and J dropped 3; count of bases not matched to a gene: 4. In DNA, the CDR3 is TGTGCCAGCAGTCGACAGGGCTTTGGAAACACCATATATTTT. It translates to CASSRQGFGNTIYF.

Turning to this clonotype: The missing conserved phenylalanine or tryptophan at the end of this CDR3 makes a read error likely. No DNA is shown, since the ends of the CDR3 on it are uncertain; the CDR3 is the one TCRdb lists. V gene TRBV15 combines with J gene TRBJ1-1. Germline CDR1 reads LNHNV; CDR2 reads YYDKDF (reference sequence). Termini included, the CDR3 measures 13 amino acids. This chain's CDR3 is CATSRGGYAEALL.

This clonotype was picked up many times. The V call is TRBV29-1, the J call TRBJ2-3, with 9 bases matching TRBD2. The V and J ends lost 5 bases and 5 bases, in that order; junction bases with no gene match: 11. The germline V gene encodes CDR1 SQVTM and CDR2 ANQGSEA. The CDR3 sequence is 15 residues long. The CDR3 DNA reads as TGCAGCGTTCCTATAGCGGGAGCACCCGGAGATACGCAGTATTTT. It yields the protein CSVPIAGAPGDTQYF.

This clonotype has a count of ten or more. The chain joins TRBV9 to TRBJ2-1; 12 nucleotides line up with TRBD1. The length of the CDR3 is 15 residues. Germline V lookup: CDR1 SGDLS, CDR2 YYNGEE. Trimming removed 6 bases from V and 8 bases from J; junction bases left unmatched: 9. The CDR3 DNA reads TGTGCCAGCACCCGGGGGGACAGGGGGCTTGATGAGCAGTTCTTC. As protein: CASTRGDRGLDEQFF.

The chain joins TRBV11-3 to TRBJ1-1; TRBD1 matches 8 bases. Germline CDR1 reads SGHNT; CDR2 reads YENEEA. The CDR3 has 15 amino acids. V dropped 4 bases and J dropped 1; count of bases not matched to a gene: 5. CDR3 region: CASSYPDRANTEAFF. As DNA, the CDR3 is TGTGCCAGCAGCTACCCGGACAGGGCGAACACTGAAGCTTTCTTT.

This clonotype was observed a handful of times. This sequence joins TRBV6-1 and TRBJ1-1; D possibly corresponds to TRBD1 (5 bases). This CDR3 has 15 amino acids. CDR1 is MNHNS and CDR2 is SASEGT in the germline V gene. V dropped 7 bases and J dropped 0 bases, with 15 bases sitting between them. CDR3 loop: CASMRGRPMNTEAFF. For the CDR3, the DNA is TGTGCCAGCATGAGGGGCAGGCCAATGAACACTGAAGCTTTCTTT.

This clonotype was picked up one time. This chain links TRBV20-1 with TRBJ2-7; D is possibly TRBD2 (5 bases). V dropped 0 bases and J dropped 7 bases, with 22 bases sitting between them. This CDR3 contains 16 residues. Germline assignment: CDR1 DFQATT and CDR2 SNEGSKA (reference sequence). CDR3 amino acids: CSARDHKGLRAGEQYF. CDR3 sequence (DNA): TGCAGTGCTAGAGATCATAAGGGTCTGAGGGCCGGGGAGCAGTACTTC.

This clonotype appeared many times. The genes are TRBV14 and TRBJ2-7; D is unclear. CDR3 length equals 11 residues. V was trimmed by 3 bases and J by 0 bases, leaving 0 bases between them. From germline, CDR1 is SGHDN and CDR2 FVKESK. The CDR3 region is CASSHSYEQYF. DNA for the CDR3: TGTGCCAGCAGCCACTCCTACGAGCAGTACTTC. The full variable domain, in which reference TRBV14 and TRBJ2-7 provide the parts outside the CDR3, is EAGVTQFPSHSVIEKGQTVTLRCDPISGHDNLYWYRRVMGKEIKFLLHFVKESKQDESGMPNNRFLAERTGGTYSTLKVQPAELEDSGVYFCASSHSYEQYFGPGTRLTVT.

The chain couples TRBV2 to TRBJ1-2; no definite D call. Germline values: CDR1 SNHLY, CDR2 FYNNEI. The CDR3 loop spans 15 amino acids. V dropped 1 base and J dropped 3 bases, with 12 bases sitting between them. CDR3 nucleotides: TGTGCCAGCAGTGAAGGAGGCGGACGCTACTATGGCTACACCTTC. Translating gives CASSEGGGRYYGYTF. The whole variable domain, filled in from reference TRBV2 and TRBJ1-2, reads EPEVTQTPSHQVTQMGQEVILRCVPISNHLYFYWYRQILGQKVEFLVSFYNNEISEKSEIFDDQFSVERPDGSNFTLKIRSTKLEDSAMYFCASSEGGGRYYGYTFGSGTRLTVV.

This clonotype was seen only a few times. V usage is TRBV19 and J usage is TRBJ1-5; tentatively, D is TRBD1 (6 bases). This CDR3 region has 15 residues. In germline, CDR1 is LNHDA, CDR2 SQIVND (reference sequence). Trimming removed 4 bases from V and 7 bases from J, with 17 bases in between. The CDR3 reads CASSKTGEYFQPQHF. CDR3 in DNA: TGTGCCAGTAGTAAGACAGGAGAATATTTCCAGCCCCAGCATTTT. The entire variable domain, with the rest obtained from reference TRBV19 and TRBJ1-5, is as follows: DGGITQSPKYLFRKEGQNVTLSCEQNLNHDAMYWYRQDPGQGLRLIYYSQIVNDFQKGDIAEGYSVSREKKESFPLTVTSAQKNPTAFYLCASSKTGEYFQPQHFGDGTRLSIL.

The chain's CDR3 is CASSRGLAGPRGETQYF. The CDR3 bases are TGTGCCAGCAGCCGGGGACTAGCGGGGCCACGGGGGGAGACCCAGTACTTC. This chain joins TRBV5-6 and TRBJ2-5; 13 nucleotides match TRBD2. Germline CDR1 SGHDT, CDR2 YYEEEE. V lost 4 bases, J lost 5 bases, and 11 bases stayed unmatched. The length of the CDR3 is 17 residues. Variable domain in full (rest from reference TRBV5-6 and TRBJ2-5): DAGVTQSPTHLIKTRGQQVTLRCSPKSGHDTVSWYQQALGQGPQFIFQYYEEEERQRGNFPDRFSGHQFPNYSSELNVNALLLGDSALYLCASSRGLAGPRGETQYFGPGTRLLVL.

This clonotype was observed a handful of times. One base away lies a much larger clone, so this may be a sequencing read error. CDR3 nucleotides: TGTACCAGTACCCGAGAGGAGGGAGCTAATGAAAAACTGTTTTTT. Protein: CTSTREEGANEKLFF. The gene calls are TRBV19 and TRBJ1-4; D gene unclear. There are 15 residues in the CDR3. Per germline, CDR1 LNHDA and CDR2 SQIVND (reference sequence).

This clonotype was counted ten times or more. The genes are TRBV14 and TRBJ2-2; possible D gene TRBD2, 5 bases. Per germline, CDR1 SGHDN and CDR2 FVKESK. CDR3 length: 16 amino acids. The ends were cut back, 1 base at V and 0 bases at J, with 9 bases in the middle. The CDR3 loop reads CASSQVLGTNTGELFF. DNA of the CDR3: TGTGCCAGCAGCCAAGTCCTCGGGACGAACACCGGGGAGCTGTTTTTT. The entire variable domain, with the rest obtained from reference TRBV14 and TRBJ2-2, is as follows: EAGVTQFPSHSVIEKGQTVTLRCDPISGHDNLYWYRRVMGKEIKFLLHFVKESKQDESGMPNNRFLAERTGGTYSTLKVQPAELEDSGVYFCASSQVLGTNTGELFFGEGSRLTVL.

This clonotype appeared many times. The V gene is TRBV6-5, the J gene TRBJ2-2; D not resolved. Trimming left V 2 bases short and J 6 bases short, with 7 bases between. CDR3 length: 13 amino acids. In germline, CDR1 is MNHEY, CDR2 SVGAGI. The CDR3 coding sequence is TGTGCCAGCAGTTACAGTTATCCCGGGGAGCTGTTTTTT. It specifies CASSYSYPGELFF.

About this clonotype: Its ends do not fully match the called genes, so a read error is possible. The J gene is TRBJ2-3, the V gene TRBV25-1, with D unresolved. Per the germline V gene, CDR1 is MGHDK and CDR2 is SYGVNS. The CDR3 runs to 12 residues. The CDR3 DNA sequence: TGTGCCAGCAGTGAATACCCAGATACGCAGTACTTT. It is translated as CASSEYPDTQYF.

The chain links TRBV5-1 to TRBJ2-1; 11 bases match TRBD1. The CDR3 runs to 18 residues. Germline V gives CDR1 SGHRS, CDR2 YFSETQ. The J segment lost 8 bases and the V segment lost 4 bases, leaving 17 bases of the junction unmatched. The CDR3 nucleotides read TGCGCCAGCAGCCGGGGGACAGGGGGGCGGGAGAGTCCCCATGAGCAGTTCTTC. Protein sequence: CASSRGTGGRESPHEQFF.

This clonotype was found a few times. The chain has TRBV11-3 and TRBJ2-1; the match to TRBD2 covers 9 bases. This CDR3 has 16 amino acids. J gave up 1 base and V 3 bases, and 4 bases lay outside the gene matches. Germline V CDR1 and CDR2: SGHNT, YENEEA. CDR3 loop: CASSFESGRSYNEQFF. The CDR3 DNA sequence: TGTGCCAGCAGCTTCGAGAGCGGGAGGTCCTACAATGAGCAGTTCTTC.

At least ten counts were recorded for this clonotype. The rearrangement joins TRBV19 to TRBJ2-2; 11 bases agree with TRBD1. Trimming at V came to 5 bases and at J to 8 bases, leaving 4 bases not matched to a gene. The CDR3 sequence is 14 residues long. The germline gives CDR1 LNHDA, CDR2 SQIVND (reference sequence). The CDR3 region has the DNA TGTGCCAGTAGTCGGGACAGGGGGTTTGGGGAGCTGTTTTTT. Protein product: CASSRDRGFGELFF.

This rearrangement joins TRBV24-1 to TRBJ2-1; TRBD1 matches at 9 bases. Unmatched junction bases numbered 9, after V lost 5 bases and J lost 8 bases. The CDR3 consists of 15 residues. CDR1 and CDR2 (germline): KGHDR, SFDVKD. CDR3 region: CATSGPGTGSDEQFF. The CDR3 nucleotides read TGTGCCACCAGTGGACCCGGGACAGGGAGTGATGAGCAGTTCTTC.

The chain links TRBV10-3 to TRBJ1-2; D is unresolved. The CDR3 loop spans 16 amino acids. Germline V gene lookup returns CDR1 ENHRY and CDR2 SYGVKD. Trimming cost V 0 bases and J 0 bases, with 11 bases left between them. CDR3 sequence reads: CAISESLGSTNYGYTF. The CDR3 DNA is TGTGCCATCAGTGAGTCGTTGGGGTCGACTAACTATGGCTACACCTTC.

This clonotype was seen ten or more times. The chain has TRBV6-1 and TRBJ1-5; D uncertain. V was trimmed by 6 bases and J by 0 bases, leaving 12 bases between them. The CDR3 spans 15 residues. The germline V gene encodes CDR1 MNHNS and CDR2 SASEGT. The CDR3: CASRALSYSNQPQHF. In DNA, the CDR3 is TGTGCCAGCAGAGCTCTCAGTTATAGCAATCAGCCCCAGCATTTT.

This clonotype was seen only a few times. CDR3 DNA: TGTGCCAGCAGCCAAGGGAGACGGGTTACAGAAAAACTGTTTTTT. This gives the protein CASSQGRRVTEKLFF. The J gene is TRBJ1-4, the V gene TRBV3-1; D not certain. This CDR3 contains 15 residues. Germline CDR1 is LGHDT and CDR2 is YNNKEL (reference sequence). With 1 base removed from V and 8 bases from J, the gap between germline ends came to 14 bases.

This clonotype was detected many times. CDR3 nucleotide sequence: TGTGCCAGCATGGGGGTAACAACGGGGGGCTACACCTTC. Protein product: CASMGVTTGGYTF. This chain links TRBV6-1 with TRBJ1-2; possibly TRBD1 for D (5 bases). Germline loops: CDR1 MNHNS, CDR2 SASEGT. CDR3 size: 13 residues. V lost 7 bases and J 8 bases, leaving 17 bases between the germline ends.

This clonotype was counted only a few times. The chain employs TRBV25-1 and TRBJ1-1, with D possibly being TRBD1 (5 bases). Germline V gives CDR1 MGHDK, CDR2 SYGVNS. V gave up 5 bases and J gave up 7 bases, with 17 bases separating them. The CDR3 length is 14 residues. The CDR3 loop is CASSLVGGGLEAFF. The CDR3 nucleotides are TGTGCCAGCAGTTTAGTCGGGGGGGGACTTGAAGCTTTCTTT.

CDR3 DNA: TGCGCCAGCAGTAGGTGGGGACGGTCAAATTCACCCCTCCACTTT. Encoded protein: CASSRWGRSNSPLHF. The V and J genes are TRBV10-1 and TRBJ1-6; D is perhaps TRBD1 (5 bases). Germline CDR1 and CDR2: WNHNN and SYGVQD (reference sequence). This CDR3 contains 15 residues. The V end lost 5 bases, the J end lost 7 bases, and 15 bases lay between the germline ends.

The chain couples TRBV19 to TRBJ2-5; tentative D call: TRBD2 (6 bases). The CDR3 is made up of 15 amino acids. The V and J ends lost 5 bases and 5 bases respectively, with 18 bases between them. CDR1 and CDR2 (germline): LNHDA, SQIVND (reference sequence). CDR3 DNA sequence: TGTGCCAGTAGTTACCAAGGTTCGAGCGGGGAGACCCAGTACTTC. Protein product: CASSYQGSSGETQYF.

This chain uses TRBV15 with TRBJ1-6; D gene uncertain. Germline V gene data show CDR1 as LNHNV and CDR2 as YYDKDF (reference sequence). The CDR3 extends over 15 amino acids. With 0 bases removed from V and 6 bases from J, the gap between germline ends came to 9 bases. In DNA, the CDR3 is TGTGCCACCAGCAGAGATCCCCCGCGTAATTCACCCCTCCACTTT. It encodes CATSRDPPRNSPLHF.

The chain joins TRBV24-1 to TRBJ1-1; a possible D gene is TRBD1 (6 bases). The CDR3 runs to 12 residues. Germline V gene data show CDR1 as KGHDR and CDR2 as SFDVKD. V lost 2 bases, J lost 10 bases, and 10 bases lay in between. The CDR3 coding sequence is TGTGCCACCAGTGATTATCAGGGGACAGCTTTCTTT. Protein sequence: CATSDYQGTAFF.

There are a few counts of this clonotype. A much larger clone lies a single base off, so this may be a read error. This sequence joins TRBV6-1 and TRBJ2-7; 7 positions match TRBD1. The CDR3 extends over 14 amino acids. Germline CDR1 MNHNS, CDR2 SASEGT. CDR3 amino acids: CASSTRDRSYEKYV. The CDR3 DNA reads TGTGCCAGCAGTACCCGGGACAGATCTTACGAGAAGTACGTC.

This clonotype was counted many times. This chain connects TRBV20-1 to TRBJ2-3, with D perhaps TRBD2 (5 bases). Looked up from germline, CDR1 is DFQATT and CDR2 is SNEGSKA (reference sequence). V shed 0 bases and J shed 1 base, with 11 bases lying between them. This CDR3 comprises 15 residues. The CDR3 nucleotides are TGCAGTGCTAGAGAACGGGCGGGCGGCACAGATACGCAGTATTTT. This translates into CSARERAGGTDTQYF.